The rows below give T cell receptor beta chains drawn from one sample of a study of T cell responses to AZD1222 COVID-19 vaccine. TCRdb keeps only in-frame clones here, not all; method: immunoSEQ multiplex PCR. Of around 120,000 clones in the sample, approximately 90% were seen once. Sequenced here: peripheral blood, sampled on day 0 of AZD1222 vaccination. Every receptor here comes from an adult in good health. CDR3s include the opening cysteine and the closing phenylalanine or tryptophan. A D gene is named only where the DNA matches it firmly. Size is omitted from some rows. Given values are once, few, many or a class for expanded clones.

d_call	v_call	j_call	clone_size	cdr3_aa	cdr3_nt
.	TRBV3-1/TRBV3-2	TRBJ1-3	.	CASSQDGGNTIYF	TGTGCCAGCAGCCAAGACGGGGGAAACACCATATATTTT
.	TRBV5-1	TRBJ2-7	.	CASSLVGLQTRSILYEQYF	TGCGCCAGCAGCTTGGTTGGTCTCCAGACTAGATCAATTCTCTACGAGCAGTACTTC
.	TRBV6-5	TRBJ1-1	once	CASSYGQGGAFF	TGTGCCAGCAGTTACGGCCAAGGTGGAGCTTTCTTT
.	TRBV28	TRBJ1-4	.	CASSLSTTFINEKLFF	TGTGCCAGCAGTTTAAGTACGACATTTATTAATGAAAAACTGTTTTTT
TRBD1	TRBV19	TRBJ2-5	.	CATSDRVETQYF	TGTGCCACCTCGGACAGGGTGGAGACCCAGTACTTC
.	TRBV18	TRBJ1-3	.	CASSPPASGNTIYF	TGTGCCAGCTCACCACCTGCTTCTGGAAACACCATATATTTT
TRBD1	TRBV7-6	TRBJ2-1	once	CASSPFGQVYYNEQFF	TGTGCCAGCAGCCCATTCGGACAGGTCTATTACAATGAGCAGTTCTTC
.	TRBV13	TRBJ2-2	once	CASSPRTGGTNTGELFF	TGTGCCAGCAGCCCCCGAACCGGCGGGACGAACACCGGGGAGCTGTTTTTT
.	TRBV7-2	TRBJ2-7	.	CASSFHRVTYEQYF	TGTGCCAGCAGCTTTCACAGGGTTACCTACGAGCAGTACTTC
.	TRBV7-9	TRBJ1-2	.	CASTIQGNYGYTF	TGTGCCAGCACCATACAGGGTAACTATGGCTACACCTTC
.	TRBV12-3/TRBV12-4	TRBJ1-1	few	CASSVGPASEAFF	TGTGCCAGCAGTGTAGGGCCCGCGTCTGAAGCTTTCTTT
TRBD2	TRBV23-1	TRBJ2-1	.	CASSQGTSGSTTLSLIYNEQFF	TGCGCCAGCAGTCAAGGGACTAGCGGGAGCACAACGCTTTCACTCATCTACAATGAGCAGTTCTTC
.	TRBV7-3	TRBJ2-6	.	CASSFGSGANVLTF	TGTGCCAGCAGCTTTGGATCTGGGGCCAACGTCCTGACTTTC
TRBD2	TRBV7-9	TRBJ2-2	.	CASNLGLAGYETGELFF	TGTGCCAGCAACCTCGGACTAGCGGGATACGAAACCGGGGAGCTGTTTTTT
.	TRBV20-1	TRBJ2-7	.	CSGPATYEQYF	TGCAGTGGCCCGGCGACCTACGAGCAGTACTTC
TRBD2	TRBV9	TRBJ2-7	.	CASSVGPSGRSRYEQYF	TGTGCCAGCAGCGTAGGGCCTAGCGGGAGGTCACGCTACGAGCAGTACTTC
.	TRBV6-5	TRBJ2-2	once	CASSYVGSTGELFF	TGTGCCAGCAGTTACGTCGGCAGCACCGGGGAGCTGTTTTTT
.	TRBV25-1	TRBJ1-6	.	CASSPTGRYGSPLHF	TGTGCCAGCAGTCCTACAGGGCGGTATGGTTCACCCCTCCACTTT
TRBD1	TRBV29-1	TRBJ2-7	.	CSVGWTGGSEQYF	TGCAGCGTTGGCTGGACAGGGGGCTCCGAGCAGTACTTC
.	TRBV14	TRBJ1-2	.	CASSSGLYNYGYTF	TGTGCCAGCAGCTCAGGACTGTATAACTATGGCTACACCTTC
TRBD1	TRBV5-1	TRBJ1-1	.	CASSYRPGQGQNTEAFF	TGCGCCAGCAGCTACCGACCGGGACAGGGGCAGAACACTGAAGCTTTCTTT
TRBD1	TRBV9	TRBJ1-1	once	CASSPGTGSTEAFF	TGTGCCAGCAGCCCGGGGACAGGGTCAACTGAAGCTTTCTTT
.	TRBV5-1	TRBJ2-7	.	CASSGGVLRTGPYEQYF	TGCGCCAGCAGTGGGGGGGTGCTGAGGACAGGACCTTACGAGCAGTACTTC
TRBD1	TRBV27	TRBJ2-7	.	CASRPGQGRSYEQYF	TGTGCCAGCAGGCCCGGACAGGGAAGATCCTACGAGCAGTACTTC
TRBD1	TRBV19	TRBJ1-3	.	CASSATGTDGNTIYF	TGTGCCAGTAGTGCCACCGGGACAGACGGAAACACCATATATTTT
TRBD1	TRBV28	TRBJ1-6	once	CASSHPGQVNSPLHF	TGTGCCAGCAGTCATCCGGGACAGGTGAATTCACCCCTCCACTTT